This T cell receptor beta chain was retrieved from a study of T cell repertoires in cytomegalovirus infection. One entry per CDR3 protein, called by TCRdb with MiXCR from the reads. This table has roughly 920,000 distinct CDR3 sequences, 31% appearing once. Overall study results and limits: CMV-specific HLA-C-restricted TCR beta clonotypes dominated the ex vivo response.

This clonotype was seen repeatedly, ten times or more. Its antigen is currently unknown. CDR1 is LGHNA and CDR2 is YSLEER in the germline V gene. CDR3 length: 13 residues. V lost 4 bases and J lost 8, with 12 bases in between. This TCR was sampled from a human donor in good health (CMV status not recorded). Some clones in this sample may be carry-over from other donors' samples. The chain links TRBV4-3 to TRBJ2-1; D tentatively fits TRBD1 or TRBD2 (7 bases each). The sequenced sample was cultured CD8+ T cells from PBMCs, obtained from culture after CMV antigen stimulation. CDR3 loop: CASSPPGGDEQFF. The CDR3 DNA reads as TGCGCCAGCAGCCCCCCAGGGGGGGATGAGCAGTTCTTC.